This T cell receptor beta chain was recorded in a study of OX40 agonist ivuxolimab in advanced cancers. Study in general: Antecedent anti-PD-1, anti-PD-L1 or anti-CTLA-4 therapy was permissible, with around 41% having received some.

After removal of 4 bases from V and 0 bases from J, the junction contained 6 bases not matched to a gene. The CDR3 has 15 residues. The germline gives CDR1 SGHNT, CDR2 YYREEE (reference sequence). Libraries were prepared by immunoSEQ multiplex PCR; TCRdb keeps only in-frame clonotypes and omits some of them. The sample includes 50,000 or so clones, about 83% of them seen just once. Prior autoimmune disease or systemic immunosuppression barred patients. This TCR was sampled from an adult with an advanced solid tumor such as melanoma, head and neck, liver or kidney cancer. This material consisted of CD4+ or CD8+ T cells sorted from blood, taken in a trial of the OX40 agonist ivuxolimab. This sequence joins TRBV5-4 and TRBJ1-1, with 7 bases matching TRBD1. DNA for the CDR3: TGTGCCAGCAGCATTGGACAGGCGATGAACACTGAAGCTTTCTTT. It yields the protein CASSIGQAMNTEAFF.